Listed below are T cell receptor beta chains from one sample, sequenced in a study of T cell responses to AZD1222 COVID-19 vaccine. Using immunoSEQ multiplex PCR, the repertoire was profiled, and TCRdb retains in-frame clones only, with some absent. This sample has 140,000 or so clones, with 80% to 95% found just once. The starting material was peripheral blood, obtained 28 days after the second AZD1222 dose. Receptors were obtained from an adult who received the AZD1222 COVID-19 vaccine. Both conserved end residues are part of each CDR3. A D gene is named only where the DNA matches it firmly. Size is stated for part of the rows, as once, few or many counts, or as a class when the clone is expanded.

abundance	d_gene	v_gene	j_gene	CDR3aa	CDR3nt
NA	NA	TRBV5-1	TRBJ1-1	CASSFDGENTEAFF	TGCGCCAGCAGCTTTGACGGGGAGAACACTGAAGCTTTCTTT
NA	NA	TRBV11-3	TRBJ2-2	CASSPRTSQGNTGELFF	TGTGCCAGCAGCCCCCGGACGAGTCAGGGGAACACCGGGGAGCTGTTTTTT
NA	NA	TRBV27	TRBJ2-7	CASRTVGKGTYEQYF	TGTGCCAGCAGAACGGTAGGGAAAGGAACCTACGAGCAGTACTTC
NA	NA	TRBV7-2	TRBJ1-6	CASSPDGSEAYSPLHF	TGTGCCAGCAGCCCTGATGGATCCGAAGCCTATTCACCCCTCCACTTT
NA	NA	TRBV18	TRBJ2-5	CASSLPGYGTQYF	TGTGCCAGCTCACTCCCAGGGTACGGGACCCAGTACTTC
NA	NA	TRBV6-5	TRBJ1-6	CASSRDPNSPLHF	TGTGCCAGCAGCCGGGACCCTAATTCACCCCTCCACTTT
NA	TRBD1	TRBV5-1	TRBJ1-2	CASSLDLMGQGGGYGYTF	TGCGCCAGCAGCTTGGATTTGATGGGACAGGGAGGCGGCTATGGCTACACCTTC
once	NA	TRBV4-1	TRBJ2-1	CASSQVRGEQFF	TGCGCCAGCAGCCAAGTGCGAGGTGAGCAGTTCTTC
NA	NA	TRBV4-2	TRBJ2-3	CASSQESRDTQYF	TGTGCCAGCAGCCAAGAAAGCAGGGATACGCAGTATTTT
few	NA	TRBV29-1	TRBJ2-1	CSGWGSQGDEQFF	TGCAGCGGCTGGGGGTCACAGGGCGATGAGCAGTTCTTC
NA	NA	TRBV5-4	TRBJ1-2	CASSGALPITSYGYTF	TGTGCCAGCAGCGGGGCTCTCCCCATAACTTCATATGGCTACACCTTC
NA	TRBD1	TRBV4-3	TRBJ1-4	CASSQDLHPGTGSANEKLFF	TGCGCCAGCAGCCAAGATCTACACCCCGGGACAGGGTCGGCTAATGAAAAACTGTTTTTT
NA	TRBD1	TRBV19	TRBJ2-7	CASSTGTGREEQYF	TGTGCCAGTAGTACGGGGACAGGGAGGGAGGAGCAGTACTTC
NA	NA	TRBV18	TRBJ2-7	CASSPAGDYEQYF	TGTGCCAGCTCACCAGCAGGGGATTACGAGCAGTACTTC
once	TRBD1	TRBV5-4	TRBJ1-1	CASSWTGVGSEAFF	TGTGCCAGCAGCTGGACAGGGGTTGGGTCTGAAGCTTTCTTT
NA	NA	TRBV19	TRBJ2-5	CASSKSGAGLGETQYF	TGTGCCAGTAGTAAAAGTGGGGCAGGATTAGGAGAGACCCAGTACTTC
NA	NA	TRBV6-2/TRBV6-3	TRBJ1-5	CASSYSNRDQPQHF	TGTGCCAGCAGTTACTCGAACAGGGATCAGCCCCAGCATTTT
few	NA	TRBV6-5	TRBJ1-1	CASSYWGEAFF	TGTGCCAGCAGTTACTGGGGTGAAGCTTTCTTT
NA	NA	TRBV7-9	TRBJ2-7	CASSLGGGYEQYF	TGTGCCAGCAGCTTAGGGGGCGGGTACGAGCAGTACTTC
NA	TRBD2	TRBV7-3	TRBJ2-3	CASSLGGARTDTQYF	TGTGCCAGCTCTCTGGGAGGGGCGAGGACAGATACGCAGTATTTT
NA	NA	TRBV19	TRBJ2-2	CASSKTAGELFF	TGTGCCAGTAGTAAAACAGCCGGGGAGCTGTTTTTT
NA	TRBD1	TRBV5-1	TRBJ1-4	CASTGQGGEKLFF	TGCGCCAGCACTGGACAGGGGGGTGAAAAACTGTTTTTT
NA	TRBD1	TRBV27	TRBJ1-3	CASSPRIAGGAGNTIYF	TGTGCCAGCAGTCCAAGGATCGCAGGGGGCGCCGGAAACACCATATATTTT
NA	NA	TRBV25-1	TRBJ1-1	CASTGDRSHTEAFF	TGTGCCAGCACCGGAGACAGGTCCCACACTGAAGCTTTCTTT